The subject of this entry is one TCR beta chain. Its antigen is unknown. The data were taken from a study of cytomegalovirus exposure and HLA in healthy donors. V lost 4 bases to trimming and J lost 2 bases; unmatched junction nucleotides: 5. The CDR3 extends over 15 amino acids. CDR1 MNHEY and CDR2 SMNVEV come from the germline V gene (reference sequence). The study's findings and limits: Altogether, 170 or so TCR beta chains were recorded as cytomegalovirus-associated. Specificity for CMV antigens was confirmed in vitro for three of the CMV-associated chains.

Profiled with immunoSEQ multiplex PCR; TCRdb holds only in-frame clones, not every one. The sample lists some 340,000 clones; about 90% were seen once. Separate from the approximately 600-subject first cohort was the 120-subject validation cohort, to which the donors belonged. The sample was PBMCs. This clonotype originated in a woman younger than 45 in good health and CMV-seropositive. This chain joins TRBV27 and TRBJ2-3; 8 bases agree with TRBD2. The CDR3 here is CASSWTSFSTDTQYF. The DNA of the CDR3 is TGTGCCAGCAGTTGGACTAGCTTTTCCACAGATACGCAGTATTTT.